The present entry profiles one TCR beta chain with its context. Its antigen is as yet unknown. The data were obtained in a study of shared clonotypes between healthy human individuals. Study summary: CD4 naive and memory got three plates each, CD8 naive two, CD8 memory one. The study, taken as a whole, reports: Large sequencing depth failed to make sorted-subset sequencing complete, rarefaction showed. Relative to memory subsets, naive subsets generally showed larger estimated richness.

Naive CD8 isolation took CD45RO-negative cells positively selected for CCR7 and excluded terminally differentiated effector memory CD45RA+ cells. Donors included only healthy HIV-negative adults lacking recent acute infections or vaccinations. Measured with immunoSEQ multiplex PCR; TCRdb has only the in-frame clones, and not every one. The data hold approximately 600,000 clones, with roughly 96% observed a single time. Germline V gives CDR1 SEHNR, CDR2 FQNEAQ (reference sequence). V was shortened by 1 base and J by 7 bases, with 7 bases between the two germline ends. The CDR3 consists of 13 residues.

This sequence joins TRBV7-9 and TRBJ2-2; D is unresolved. The TCR comes from a woman in her thirties in good health. The sample taken for sequencing was naive CD8+ T cells sorted from blood. DNA for the CDR3: TGTGCCAGCAGCTTAGAGTCGTACGGGGAGCTGTTTTTT. Its translation is CASSLESYGELFF.